The rows below give T cell receptor beta chains drawn from one sample of a study of CD8+ T cells in alopecia areata. Repertoires were generated with immunoSEQ multiplex PCR, while TCRdb's copy carries only in-frame clones and drops some. Of about 64,000 clones in the sample, around 45% are singletons; the top ten hold over 20%. The sequencing used CD8+ T cells sorted from blood, collected at approximately week 37, from a patient treated with tofacitinib. The receptor set was obtained from a human donor with alopecia areata. The CDR3 runs from the conserved cysteine through the conserved F or W. Each record gives: J gene, V gene, CDR3 protein.

J: TRBJ2-7
V: TRBV29-1
CDR3: CSVARSGRGEDEQYF

J: TRBJ2-7
V: TRBV9
CDR3: CASSIRDDPYEQYF

J: TRBJ1-1
V: TRBV30
CDR3: CAWSPWGDRNTEAFF

J: TRBJ1-5
V: TRBV4-3
CDR3: CASSQDFGQPQHF

J: TRBJ1-2
V: TRBV7-9
CDR3: CASSAPGGAVYGYTF

J: TRBJ2-5
V: TRBV30
CDR3: CAWTRETQYF

J: TRBJ2-3
V: TRBV6-1
CDR3: CASSEETGAYTDTQYF

J: TRBJ2-7
V: TRBV7-2
CDR3: CASSSSSEQYF

J: TRBJ1-2
V: TRBV7-9
CDR3: CASSDTGTPTSYGYTF

J: TRBJ2-3
V: TRBV11-2
CDR3: CASSPPTDTQYF

J: TRBJ1-2
V: TRBV30
CDR3: CAWSPGQGIAGYTF

J: TRBJ2-1
V: TRBV5-1
CDR3: CASSPKITSNEQFF

J: TRBJ2-5
V: TRBV6-5
CDR3: CASSPQVTQETQYF

J: TRBJ2-3
V: TRBV27
CDR3: CASSRPTGSTDTQYF

J: TRBJ2-5
V: TRBV13
CDR3: CASSSQRDQETQYF

J: TRBJ1-2
V: TRBV2
CDR3: CASTEAPPNYGYTF

J: TRBJ2-7
V: TRBV4-1
CDR3: CASSPHRGIYEQYF

J: TRBJ2-7
V: TRBV5-1
CDR3: CASSSDNSYEQYF

J: TRBJ2-6
V: TRBV27
CDR3: CASSYSPGANVLTF

J: TRBJ1-5
V: TRBV4-1
CDR3: CASSQEVNQPQHF

J: TRBJ1-5
V: TRBV9
CDR3: CASSVDPGSDQPQHF

J: TRBJ2-7
V: TRBV29-1
CDR3: CSVVVGTSSYPYEQYF

J: TRBJ1-1
V: TRBV19
CDR3: CASSAGQGAFAEAFF

J: TRBJ2-7
V: TRBV4-1
CDR3: CASSPGTAGYEQYF